Listed here is a single T cell receptor (beta chain). V lost 0 bases, J lost 3 bases, and 5 bases lay in between. CDR1 is MNHEY, CDR2 SVGAGI, per germline. The CDR3 spans 13 residues. The data originate from a study of T cells in Graves' hyperthyroidism and ophthalmopathy. Amplified TCR beta CDR3 regions derived from RNA transcripts. The study used the HTBI primer set for a first-round RT-PCR of the TCR CDR3. TCRdb reprocessed the multiplex PCR reads via MiXCR and lists one record per CDR3 protein. The profile shows about 640,000 distinct CDR3 sequences, more than 20% of them singletons. Input material: blood. This rearrangement joins TRBV6-5 to TRBJ1-2; a weak D match, TRBD1 (5 bases). The TCR comes from a man aged 30-40 years with Graves' ophthalmopathy. CDR3 DNA: TGTGCCAGCAGTTACTCGGGGGACTATGGCTACACCTTC. Translated: CASSYSGDYGYTF.